This TCR beta chain comes out of a study of cytomegalovirus exposure and HLA in healthy donors (dated by TCRdb to about 2017). Some background on the complete study: In an earlier analysis of 550 to 750 of the donors, 250 to 300 Gb of sequence data and 90 million to 120 million unique TCR beta sequences from 180 million or so T cells were reported. Every repertoire in the discovery cohort had been generated on one and the same sequencing platform. Among some 400 genotyped donors of the cohort, an average of approximately 240,000 unique TCR beta nucleotide sequences were sequenced per donor, roughly 18% of them non-productive. Four to six DR-DQ haplotypes were handled as single units for association and clustering, since linkage in the cohort was strong. To predict cytomegalovirus infection status, the study brought together high-throughput TCR immunosequencing, statistical association of individual TCRs with disease status, and machine learning. The T cell repertoires of 666 subjects were profiled by immunosequencing and related to cytomegalovirus serostatus. Among the roughly 410 genotyped donors, under 90% belonged to the genetic ancestry cluster associated with self-reported Caucasian donors. In a later genetic analysis, genome-wide SNP genotypes for about 65% of the roughly 670 donors were used, and that subset was treated as a discovery cohort. The study was designed to test whether signatures of past pathogen exposure could be identified by cataloging public T cell receptors. The number of typed donors differed by locus: about 629-630 for A, B, C, DRB1 and DQB1; approximately 540 for DQA1; 606 for DPA1; and roughly 490 for DPB1. Rather than using new phenotypic data, the later analysis identified candidate immune exposures from TCR beta sequences and from how often those sequences occurred across donors. Donor age, sex, ethnicity and CMV serostatus were compiled alongside the repertoire data. To decide whether each TCR beta V gene segment behaved as functional or pseudogenic, an earlier analysis of 587 of the donors relied on high-throughput TCR beta sequencing. Along with the approximately 620-subject first cohort, a separate validation cohort of over a hundred different subjects was used. A later analysis re-examined previously published TCR beta repertoires from roughly 720 donors and added high-resolution HLA genotyping to investigate patterns of TCR occurrence. About 300 gigabases of sequencing data and 78 million or so unique TCR sequences were included in an early release covering roughly 700 HLA-typed donors. HLA typing included class I and class II loci at four-digit resolution.

The cohort was made up of 500 to 800 healthy bone marrow donors. All cohort members were sampled while nominally healthy, although unrecorded immune exposures were likely present. The donor tested CMV seropositive, placing the donor among the 290 or so seropositive members of the cohort. Every donor gave a peripheral blood sample, and the peripheral blood mononuclear cells from that sample were used for TCR beta sequencing. The Qiagen DNeasy Blood Extraction Kit was used to extract genomic DNA from the blood cell samples. Results and caveats for the whole study, not just this receptor: In a later analysis, most CMV-associated TCR beta chains were found to appear HLA-restricted, with HLA associations seemingly driven largely by CMV exposure. An association between a missense DCLRE1C variant and V-gene and J-gene trimming of TCR beta chains was found in a later genetic analysis and replicated in an independent cohort. In a later analysis, HLA-associated TCR beta chains were found to be more clonally expanded and to have lower generation probabilities than equally common non-associated chains. In an earlier analysis of some 640 of the donors, most TCR beta V segments were observed in productive rearrangements about 87% or about 30% of the time, broadly matching IMGT annotations. Correlated functional status among segregating V segments might be attributable to linkage disequilibrium, but an unknown experimental factor could not be ruled out. Some IMGT-functional V segments, including TRBV6-2 and TRBV6-3, could not be told apart with the 87-base-pair reads, so those segments were excluded. Because counts were too low, roughly 18 rarely observed V segments, including chromosome 9 orphons, were left out of the earlier analysis of 587 of the donors. Most TCR sequences were seen in very few donors, while some public TCRs were found in many individuals. The study gave a list of 150 to 200 TCR beta chains associated with cytomegalovirus. In both the original and validation cohorts, the classifier was reported to diagnose cytomegalovirus status with high specificity and sensitivity. At a false discovery rate of 0.05, a later analysis linked 16,951 TCR beta sequences to specific HLA alleles. In vitro tests confirmed that three of the cytomegalovirus-associated TCR beta chains recognize cytomegalovirus antigens. In a later analysis, TCR association rates were found to vary across HLA loci, with the most associated TCRs seen for DRB1 alleles and the fewest for HLA-C alleles. Because HLA typing was unavailable for some donors at each locus, only the typed subset was used in association tests. The authors suggested that the approach could potentially be extended to other disease states and immunological phenotypes. Presence/absence analyses assumed roughly uniform sequencing depth across donors, an assumption that may not hold. According to a later genetic analysis, donors in an Asian-associated ancestry cluster had fewer N-insertions in productive TCRs than the approximately 630-donor mean. A later analysis reported that several top co-occurrence clusters appeared linked to parvovirus B19, influenza, CMV and Epstein-Barr virus. A cluster of highly shared sequence variants was judged likely to be a technical artifact of the sequencing pipeline. Assigning TCR associations to individual alleles was difficult when HLA alleles, especially DR and DQ, strongly co-occurred. The cohort was sequenced for TCR beta chains only, and without alpha or paired-chain data the features that could be detected were limited. A further reported finding was that TCR beta sequences accurately predicted the HLA-A and HLA-B alleles for most subjects in the first cohort. For the cohort, immune exposure information was limited to CMV serostatus.

V is cut by 3 bases and J by 2 bases, and the space between the germline ends is 11 bases. The CDR3 runs 16 residues from the cysteine to the phenylalanine. Only the CDR3 region is kept as DNA, spanning 48 bases read in frame from base 1. CDR1 and CDR2 were assigned from the germline V gene as MDHEN and SYDVKM. Libraries were made using the immunoSEQ multiplex PCR assay. The multiplex PCR relied on a mix of 60 forward primers for TCR Vbeta segments and 13 reverse primers for TCR Jbeta segments. Amplification of the CDR3 region of rearranged TCR beta genes was performed with a multiplex PCR assay on genomic DNA. The amplified TCR beta libraries were sequenced on the Illumina HiSeq System as 87-base-pair reads. Concerning the study's data processing: A later analysis counted some 80 million unique TCR beta chains across the 650 to 700 repertoires, and 10 million to 12 million of these chains were shared by at least two donors. To remove PCR and sequencing errors, raw reads were error-corrected and collapsed into unique sequences using a nearest-neighbor algorithm that merged closely related sequences. V, D and J gene segments were assigned by aligning CDR3 sequences to IMGT reference sequences. For a sequence to be retained, a match of at least six nucleotides was required to both a V gene segment and a J gene segment. Rearrangements were classified as productive when the CDR3 lacked stop codons and remained in frame with V and J, and all other rearrangements were classified as non-productive. Following IMGT convention, CDR3 was defined as the stretch from the second conserved V-encoded cysteine to the conserved J-encoded phenylalanine. The earlier analysis of about 530 of the donors excluded any sequence lacking an unambiguous match to a single V gene segment. In an earlier analysis of several hundred of the donors, a V segment was called functional when productive rearrangements were above 56.7%, and segregating when the standard deviation between donors exceeded 5%. A statistical classification framework was developed to diagnose cytomegalovirus status using the catalog of TCR beta chain sequences. V and J gene assignment, in a later analysis, came from comparing TCR nucleotide sequences with IMGT/GENE-DB human TR gene sequences. A later analysis assigned CDR3 sequences and most-parsimonious VDJ recombination scenarios with the TCRdist pipeline. In a later analysis, every TCR beta chain was defined by the combination of its CDR3 amino acid sequence and its V-gene family, and reads without a unique V-gene family were dropped. To address suspected cross-contamination and a sequencing artifact, a later analysis removed around 590 highly shared, low-generation-probability nucleotide sequences. In a later analysis, a clonal expansion index for each public chain was calculated from normalized within-repertoire ranks of inferred template counts. A later analysis computed generation probabilities with a VDJ recombination model fitted to out-of-frame rearrangements, and checked the results against IGoR. In a later analysis, hypergeometric tests were used to score TCR-TCR, TCR-HLA and TCR-CMV co-occurrence, with a repertoire-size bias correction applied to TCR pairs. False discovery rates were estimated in a later analysis by permuting HLA or CMV assignments 20 times. A later analysis grouped co-occurring TCRs with DBSCAN, adding TCRdist sequence similarity when clustering within HLA-allele-positive subsets. Co-occurrence clustering excluded repertoires with fewer than 30,000 or more than 120,000 public chains, plus five with anomalous nucleotide sharing. This immuneACCESS table, as held by TCRdb, lists in-frame sequences with V and J called but not all clones. Of the missing ones, under half trace to an unresolved V gene in checked studies; the others have no known cause. The V and J calls and clone size come from that table; D and trimming were worked out from the DNA. The sample table lists 130,000 or so clones, 75% to 90% of them with a count of one. The ten most abundant clones make up under 7.5% of the sample.

As regards this clone: Its antigen specificity is not known. No qualities accompany the bases; no much larger clone lies one base away.

Rearrangement joined TRBV28 to TRBJ1-6; the D segment cannot be called with confidence. The clonotype was recovered from a woman in her 30s in good health and CMV-seropositive. The specimen was PBMCs. This receptor has the CDR3 CASSLAGEPYNSPLHF. The nucleotide sequence reads TGTGCCAGCAGTTTGGCCGGGGAACCCTATAATTCACCCCTCCACTTT. With the portions outside the CDR3 filled from the reference TRBV28 and TRBJ1-6 genes, the complete variable region becomes DVKVTQSSRYLVKRTGEKVFLECVQDMDHENMFWYRQDPGLGLRLIYFSYDVKMKEKGDIPEGYSVSREKKERFSLILESASTNQTSMYLCASSLAGEPYNSPLHFGNGTRLTVT.